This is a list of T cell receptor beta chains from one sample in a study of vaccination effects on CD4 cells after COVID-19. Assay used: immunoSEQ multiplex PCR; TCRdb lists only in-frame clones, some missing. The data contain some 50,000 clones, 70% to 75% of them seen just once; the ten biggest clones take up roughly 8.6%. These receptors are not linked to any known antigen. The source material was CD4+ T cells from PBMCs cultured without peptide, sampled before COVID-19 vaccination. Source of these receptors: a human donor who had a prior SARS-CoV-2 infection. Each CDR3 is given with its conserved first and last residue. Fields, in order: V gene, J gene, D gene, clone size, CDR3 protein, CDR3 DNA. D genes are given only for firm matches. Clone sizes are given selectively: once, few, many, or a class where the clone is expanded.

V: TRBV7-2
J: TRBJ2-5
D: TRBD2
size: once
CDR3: CASSYRTSGLGVQYF
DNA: TGTGCCAGCAGCTATAGGACTAGCGGACTTGGGGTCCAGTACTTC

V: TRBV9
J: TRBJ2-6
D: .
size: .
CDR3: CASSMGPTNSGANVLTF
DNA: TGTGCCAGCAGCATGGGACCTACTAACTCTGGGGCCAACGTCCTGACTTTC

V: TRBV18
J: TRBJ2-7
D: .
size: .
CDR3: CASSTAGASYEQYF
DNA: TGTGCCAGCTCAACAGCAGGGGCCTCTTACGAGCAGTACTTC

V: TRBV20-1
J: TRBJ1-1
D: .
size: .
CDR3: CSASIPGWGTEAFF
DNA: TGCAGTGCTAGTATTCCAGGGTGGGGCACTGAAGCTTTCTTT

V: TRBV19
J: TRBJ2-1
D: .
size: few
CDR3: CASSSSGRTREQFF
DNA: TGTGCCAGTAGTTCCTCCGGACGGACAAGGGAGCAGTTCTTC

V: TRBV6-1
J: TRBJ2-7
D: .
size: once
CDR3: CASSENGYEQYF
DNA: TGTGCCAGCAGTGAGAATGGGTACGAGCAGTACTTC

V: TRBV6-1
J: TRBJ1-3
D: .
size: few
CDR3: CASSEGAAGNTIYF
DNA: TGTGCCAGCAGTGAAGGAGCCGCTGGAAACACCATATATTTT

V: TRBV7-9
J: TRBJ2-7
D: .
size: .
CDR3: CASSFGADSGSSYEQYF
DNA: TGTGCCAGCAGCTTCGGCGCCGATAGCGGTAGCTCCTACGAGCAGTACTTC

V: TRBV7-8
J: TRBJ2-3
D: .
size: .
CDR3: CASSLSDTQYF
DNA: TGTGCCAGCAGCTTATCAGATACGCAGTATTTT

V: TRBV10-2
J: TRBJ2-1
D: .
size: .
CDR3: CASSRTRLEQFF
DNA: TGCGCCAGCAGTCGCACTAGATTAGAGCAGTTCTTC

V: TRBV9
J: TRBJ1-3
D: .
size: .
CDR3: CASSGGVNANSGNTIYF
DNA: TGTGCCAGCAGCGGGGGAGTGAACGCGAACTCTGGAAACACCATATATTTT

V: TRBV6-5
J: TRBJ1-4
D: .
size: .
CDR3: CASSLYRVPEKLFF
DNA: TGTGCCAGCAGCCTCTACAGGGTACCTGAAAAACTGTTTTTT

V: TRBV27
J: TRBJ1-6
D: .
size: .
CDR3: CASSTTWGGLSPLHF
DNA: TGTGCCAGCAGCACGACGTGGGGTGGACTATCACCCCTCCACTTT

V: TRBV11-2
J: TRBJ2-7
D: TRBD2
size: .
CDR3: CASSLGATSGSSHEQYF
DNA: TGTGCCAGCAGCTTAGGGGCGACTAGCGGGAGTTCCCACGAGCAGTACTTC

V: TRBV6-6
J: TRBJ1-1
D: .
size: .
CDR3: CASSYLENTEAFF
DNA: TGTGCCAGCAGTTATCTGGAGAACACTGAAGCTTTCTTT

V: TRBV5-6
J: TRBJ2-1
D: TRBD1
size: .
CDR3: CASSLTGANLYNEQFF
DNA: TGTGCCAGCAGCTTGACAGGGGCCAATTTATACAATGAGCAGTTCTTC

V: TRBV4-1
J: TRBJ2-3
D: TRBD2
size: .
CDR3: CASSQELAGVTDTQYF
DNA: TGCGCCAGCAGCCAAGAACTAGCGGGGGTCACAGATACGCAGTATTTT

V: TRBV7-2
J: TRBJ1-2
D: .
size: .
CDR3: CASSNQGYGYTF
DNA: TGTGCCAGCAGCAACCAGGGTTATGGCTACACCTTC

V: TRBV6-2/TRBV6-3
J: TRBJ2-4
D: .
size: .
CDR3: CASSYSGGIAKNIQYF
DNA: TGTGCCAGCAGTTACTCGGGTGGAATAGCCAAAAACATTCAGTACTTC

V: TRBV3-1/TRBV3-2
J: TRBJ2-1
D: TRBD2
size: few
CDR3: CASSQREGPDEQFF
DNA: TGTGCCAGCAGCCAGCGGGAGGGCCCAGATGAGCAGTTCTTC

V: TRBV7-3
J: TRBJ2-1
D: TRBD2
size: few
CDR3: CASSLRGGSYNEQFF
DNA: TGTGCCAGCAGCTTACGGGGGGGTTCCTACAATGAGCAGTTCTTC

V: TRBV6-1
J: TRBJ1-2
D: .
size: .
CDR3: CASSEPRGNYGYTF
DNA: TGTGCCAGCAGTGAACCCAGGGGAAACTATGGCTACACCTTC

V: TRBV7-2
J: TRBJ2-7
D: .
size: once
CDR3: CASSLAARITYEQYF
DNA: TGTGCCAGCAGCTTAGCGGCCAGGATAACCTACGAGCAGTACTTC

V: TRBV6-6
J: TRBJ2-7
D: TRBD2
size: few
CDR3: CASSYGTSLTEQYF
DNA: TGTGCCAGCAGTTACGGGACTAGTTTGACCGAGCAGTACTTC

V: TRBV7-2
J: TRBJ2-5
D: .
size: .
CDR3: CGVGRQETQYF
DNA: TGTGGGGTTGGAAGACAAGAGACCCAGTACTTC

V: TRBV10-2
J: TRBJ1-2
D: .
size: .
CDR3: CASRLSFRGHYGYTF
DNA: TGCGCCAGCAGACTTTCTTTCAGGGGTCACTATGGCTACACCTTC

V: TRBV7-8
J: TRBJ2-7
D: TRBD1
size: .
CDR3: CASSLAAGGSYEQYF
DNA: TGTGCCAGCAGCTTAGCGGCAGGGGGCTCCTACGAGCAGTACTTC

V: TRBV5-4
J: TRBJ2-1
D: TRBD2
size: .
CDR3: CASSQGLADYNEQFF
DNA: TGTGCCAGCAGCCAGGGACTAGCGGATTACAATGAGCAGTTCTTC

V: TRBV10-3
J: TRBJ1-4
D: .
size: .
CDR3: CAISDPGEVGEKLFF
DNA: TGTGCCATCAGTGATCCCGGGGAAGTAGGCGAAAAACTGTTTTTT

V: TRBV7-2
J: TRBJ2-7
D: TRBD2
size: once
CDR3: CASSLGFSGSYYEQYF
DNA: TGTGCCAGCAGCTTAGGATTTAGCGGGAGTTATTACGAGCAGTACTTC